This TCR beta chain was sequenced in a study of cytomegalovirus exposure and HLA in healthy donors. Looking at the study overall: An earlier analysis identified approximately 110 million unique TCR beta sequences in about 179 million T cells. General study findings and limits: Cytomegalovirus status, reportedly, was diagnosed with high specificity and sensitivity by the classifier. With DRB1 most and HLA-C fewest, TCR association rates differed between HLA loci in a later analysis.

The PCR was carried out with 60 Vbeta primers and 13 Jbeta primers. The assay was immunoSEQ multiplex PCR, and TCRdb's table has in-frame clones only and misses some. There are 150,000 to 200,000 clones in the sample; less than 80% occur only once, and 3.5% to 5% lies in the top ten. As regards this clone: The antigen is not known.

The sample comprised PBMCs. The receptor was isolated from a woman between 25 and 40 years old in good health and CMV-seropositive.

This chain's CDR3 is CASSLARGIEGEKLFF. In DNA, the CDR3 is TGTGCCAGCAGCTTGGCCAGGGGAATCGAGGGAGAAAAACTGTTTTTT. The chain links TRBV5-8 to TRBJ1-4, with D possibly TRBD1 on 6 matching bases. Germline CDR1 is SGHTS and CDR2 is YDEGEE. Trimming shortened V by 0 bases and J by 8 bases, and 17 bases separated the two germline ends. This CDR3 has 16 amino acids.